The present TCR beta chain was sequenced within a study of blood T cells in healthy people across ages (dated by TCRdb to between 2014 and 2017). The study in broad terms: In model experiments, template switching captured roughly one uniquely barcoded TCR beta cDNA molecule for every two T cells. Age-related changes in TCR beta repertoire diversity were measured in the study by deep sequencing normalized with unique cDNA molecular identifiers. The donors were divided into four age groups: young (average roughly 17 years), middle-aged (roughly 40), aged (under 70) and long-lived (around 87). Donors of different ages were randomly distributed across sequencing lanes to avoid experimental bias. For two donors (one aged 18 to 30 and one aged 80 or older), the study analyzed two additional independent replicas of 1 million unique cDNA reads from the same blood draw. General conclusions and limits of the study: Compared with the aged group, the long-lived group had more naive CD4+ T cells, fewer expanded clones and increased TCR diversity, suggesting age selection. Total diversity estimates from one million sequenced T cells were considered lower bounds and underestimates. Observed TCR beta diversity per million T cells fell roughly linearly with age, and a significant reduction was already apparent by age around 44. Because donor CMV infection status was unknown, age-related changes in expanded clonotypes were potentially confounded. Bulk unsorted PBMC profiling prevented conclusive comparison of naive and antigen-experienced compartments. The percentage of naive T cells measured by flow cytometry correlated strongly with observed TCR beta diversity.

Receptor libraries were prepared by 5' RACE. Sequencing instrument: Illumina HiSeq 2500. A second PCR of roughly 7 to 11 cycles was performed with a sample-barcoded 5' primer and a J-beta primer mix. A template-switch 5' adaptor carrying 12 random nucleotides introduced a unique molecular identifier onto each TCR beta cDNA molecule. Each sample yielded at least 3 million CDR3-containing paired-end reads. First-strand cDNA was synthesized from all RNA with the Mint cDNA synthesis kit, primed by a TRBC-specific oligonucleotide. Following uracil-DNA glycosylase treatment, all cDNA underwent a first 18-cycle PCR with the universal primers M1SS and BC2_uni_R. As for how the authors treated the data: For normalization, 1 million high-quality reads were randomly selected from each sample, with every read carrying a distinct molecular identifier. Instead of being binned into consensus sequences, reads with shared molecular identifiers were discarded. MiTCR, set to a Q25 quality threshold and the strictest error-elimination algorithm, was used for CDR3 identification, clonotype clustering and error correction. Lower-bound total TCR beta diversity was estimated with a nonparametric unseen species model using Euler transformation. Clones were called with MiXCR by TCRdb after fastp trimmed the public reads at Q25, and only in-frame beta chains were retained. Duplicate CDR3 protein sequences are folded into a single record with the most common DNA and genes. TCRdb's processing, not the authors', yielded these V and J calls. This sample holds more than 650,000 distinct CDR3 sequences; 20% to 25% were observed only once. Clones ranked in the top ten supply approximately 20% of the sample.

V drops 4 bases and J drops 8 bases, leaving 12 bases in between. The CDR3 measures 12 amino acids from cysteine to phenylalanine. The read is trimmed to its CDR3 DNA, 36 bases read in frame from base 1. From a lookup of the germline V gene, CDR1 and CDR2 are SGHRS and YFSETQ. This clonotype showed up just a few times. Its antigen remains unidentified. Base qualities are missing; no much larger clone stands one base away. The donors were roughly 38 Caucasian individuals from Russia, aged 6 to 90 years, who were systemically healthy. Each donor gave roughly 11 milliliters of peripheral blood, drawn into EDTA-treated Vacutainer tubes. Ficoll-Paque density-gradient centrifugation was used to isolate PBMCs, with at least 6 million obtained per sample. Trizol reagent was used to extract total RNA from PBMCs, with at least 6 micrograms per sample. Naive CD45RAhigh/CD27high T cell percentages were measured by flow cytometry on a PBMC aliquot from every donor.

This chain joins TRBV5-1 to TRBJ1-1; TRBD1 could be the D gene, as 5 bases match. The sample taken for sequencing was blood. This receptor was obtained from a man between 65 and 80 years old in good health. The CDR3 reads CASSLPGTEAFF. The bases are TGCGCCAGCAGCCTCCCCGGGACCGAAGCTTTCTTT.